The 30 T cell receptor beta chains reported below all come from one sample, sequenced in a study of identical twins' blood T cells. TCRdb independently ran MiXCR on the 5' RACE reads; one entry per CDR3 protein. Here the sample spans roughly 340,000 distinct CDR3 sequences, roughly 27% being singletons. The sample consisted of PBMCs. These receptors were collected from a woman between 18 and 50 years old in good health.

This clonotype has a handful of counts. This rearrangement joins TRBV29-1 to TRBJ1-1, with D hard to call. V was pared by 4 bases and J by 4 bases, with 10 bases between. Looked up from germline, CDR1 is SQVTM and CDR2 is ANQGSEA. The CDR3 runs 12 residues. The CDR3 here is CSVGGLSTEAFF. DNA for the CDR3: TGCAGCGTTGGTGGGCTTAGCACTGAAGCTTTCTTT.

Remarks on this clonotype: A read error may produce the germline difference seen at one junction end. The chain joins TRBV29-1 to TRBJ2-7, with D possibly TRBD2 on 5 matching bases. The CDR3 is made up of 12 amino acids. From germline, CDR1 is SQVTM and CDR2 ANQGSEA. The DNA of the CDR3 is TGCAGCGTAGAAGGCAGGACTTACGAGCAGTACTTC. Protein sequence: CSVEGRTYEQYF.

This chain links TRBV9 with TRBJ1-3; weak D call: TRBD1 (5 bases). Germline V gene lookup returns CDR1 SGDLS and CDR2 YYNGEE. The CDR3 length is 15 residues. The germline V and J ends were trimmed by 3 bases and 4 bases, with 14 bases remaining between them. The DNA of the CDR3 is TGTGCCAGCAGCGCCGAGAGGGGCCCCGGAAACACCATATATTTT. As protein: CASSAERGPGNTIYF. The whole variable domain, filled in from reference TRBV9 and TRBJ1-3, reads DSGVTQTPKHLITATGQRVTLRCSPRSGDLSVYWYQQSLDQGLQFLIQYYNGEERAKGNILERFSAQQFPDLHSELNLSSLELGDSALYFCASSAERGPGNTIYFGEGSWLTVV.

The chain joins TRBV10-3 to TRBJ1-1, with 8 positions matching TRBD1. This CDR3 region has 15 residues. CDR1 ENHRY and CDR2 SYGVKD come from the germline V gene. With 6 bases clipped from V and 4 bases from J, the junction kept 10 bases outside the gene matches. CDR3 sequence (DNA): TGTGCCATCAGAAAGTTTACAGGGGGGAGCACTGAAGCTTTCTTT. As protein: CAIRKFTGGSTEAFF.

Only a few counts were recorded for this clonotype. The rearrangement joins TRBV6-5 to TRBJ1-5, with a possible D match to TRBD1 (6 bases). The length of the CDR3 is 18 residues. V gave up 0 bases and J gave up 1 base, with 16 bases separating them. CDR1 is MNHEY, CDR2 SVGAGI, per germline. CDR3 amino acids: CASSYSIGRGVSNQPQHF. CDR3 in DNA: TGTGCCAGCAGTTACTCGATTGGTAGGGGGGTCAGCAATCAGCCCCAGCATTTT.

This rearrangement joins TRBV10-3 to TRBJ2-1, with a weak D call TRBD2 (6 bases). The V end was cut by 7 bases, the J end by 7 bases, with 14 bases between. Germline V gene data show CDR1 as ENHRY and CDR2 as SYGVKD. The CDR3 is 13 amino acids. The CDR3: CAINGLAGNEQFF. The CDR3, as DNA: TGTGCCATCAATGGGTTGGCGGGAAATGAGCAGTTCTTC.

The chain recombines TRBV20-1 with TRBJ2-3, with D possibly being TRBD2 (6 bases). The CDR3 consists of 13 residues. Germline loops: CDR1 DFQATT, CDR2 SNEGSKA (reference sequence). Trimming left V 8 bases short and J 2 bases short, with 14 bases between. Here the CDR3 DNA reads TGCAGTCCGCGGGACCCCCTCACAGATACGCAGTATTTT. It is translated as CSPRDPLTDTQYF.

This clonotype showed up just once. A clone one base away is much larger, so this may be a read error. The gene calls are TRBV29-1 and TRBJ1-2, with no clear D. The germline CDR1 and CDR2 sequences are SQVTM and ANQGSEA. The CDR3 spans 14 residues. Trimming cost V 2 bases and J 4 bases, with 14 bases left between them. The CDR3, as DNA: TGCAGCGTTGAAAAACGGGGAGGTTTCTATGGCTACACCTTC. Translating it yields CSVEKRGGFYGYTF.

This chain connects TRBV29-1 to TRBJ1-2; D not certain. Per the germline V gene, CDR1 is SQVTM and CDR2 is ANQGSEA. The CDR3 length is 13 residues. V dropped 5 bases and J dropped 4 bases, with 14 bases sitting between them. The CDR3: CSVYQDLGYGYTF. The CDR3 nucleotides are TGCAGCGTTTACCAGGACCTTGGCTATGGCTACACCTTC.

The rearrangement uses TRBV14 and TRBJ2-2; the D is unclear. CDR1 is SGHDN, CDR2 FVKESK, per germline. V gave up 2 bases and J gave up 7 bases, with 8 bases separating them. CDR3 length: 13 amino acids. The CDR3 loop reads CASSQFKYGELFF. CDR3 DNA: TGTGCCAGCAGCCAATTTAAGTACGGGGAGCTGTTTTTT. Using reference TRBV14 and TRBJ2-2 for the parts outside the CDR3, the full variable domain is EAGVTQFPSHSVIEKGQTVTLRCDPISGHDNLYWYRRVMGKEIKFLLHFVKESKQDESGMPNNRFLAERTGGTYSTLKVQPAELEDSGVYFCASSQFKYGELFFGEGSRLTVL.

This chain connects TRBV6-1 to TRBJ1-1, with D unclear. The CDR3 extends over 14 amino acids. Looked up from germline, CDR1 is MNHNS and CDR2 is SASEGT. Trimming removed 6 bases at V and 1 base at J, with 12 bases between. CDR3 sequence (DNA): TGTGCCAGCAGGGGTTCGTGGAAGAACACTGAAGCTTTCTTT. This translates into CASRGSWKNTEAFF.

The CDR3 DNA sequence: TGTGCCAGCAGCTTTGACAGCTACGAAAAACTGTTTTTT. Translation gives CASSFDSYEKLFF. The J gene is TRBJ1-4, the V gene TRBV7-2; perhaps TRBD1 as D (5 bases). The CDR3 has 13 amino acids. Germline assignment: CDR1 SGHTA and CDR2 FQGNSA. Deletions cut 3 bases from V and 8 bases from J, with 10 bases between.

V gene TRBV2 combines with J gene TRBJ1-2, with no clear D. This CDR3 region has 17 residues. The V gene's germline CDR1 is SNHLY and CDR2 FYNNEI. Trimming stripped 3 bases from V and 8 bases from J, with 25 bases between. CDR3 sequence reads: CASSDSRPGAPGKGYTF. The CDR3 DNA is TGTGCCAGCAGTGACTCGCGTCCGGGAGCCCCGGGAAAAGGCTACACCTTC.

This clonotype was seen at least ten times. The chain carries TRBV3-1 and TRBJ1-3; D is possibly TRBD1 (6 bases). V was pared by 5 bases and J by 0 bases, with 11 bases between. The length of the CDR3 is 15 residues. The V gene's germline CDR1 is LGHDT and CDR2 YNNKEL (reference sequence). DNA of the CDR3: TGTGCCAGCAGCATAAACAGGGACTCTGGAAACACCATATATTTT. Translation: CASSINRDSGNTIYF.

The V gene is TRBV28, the J gene TRBJ1-1; D possibly corresponds to TRBD1 (5 bases). Germline loops: CDR1 MDHEN, CDR2 SYDVKM. This CDR3 has 14 amino acids. V was clipped by 1 base and J by 4 bases, with 10 bases between them. In DNA, the CDR3 is TGTGCCAGCAGTTTATCTGACAGAGGCACTGAAGCTTTCTTT. Amino acid sequence: CASSLSDRGTEAFF.

Ten or more counts support this clonotype. This rearrangement joins TRBV10-3 to TRBJ2-1, with TRBD1 identical over 7 bases. With 3 bases clipped from V and 0 bases from J, the junction kept 2 bases outside the gene matches. Germline V lookup: CDR1 ENHRY, CDR2 SYGVKD. The CDR3 loop spans 15 amino acids. CDR3 region: CAISERDSSYNEQFF. CDR3 DNA sequence: TGTGCCATCAGTGAAAGGGACAGCTCCTACAATGAGCAGTTCTTC.

A few counts support this clonotype. The genes are TRBV19 and TRBJ1-2; D is perhaps TRBD1 (6 bases). There are 15 residues in the CDR3. The V gene's germline CDR1 is LNHDA and CDR2 SQIVND (reference sequence). The germline V and J ends were trimmed by 4 bases and 4 bases, with 16 bases remaining between them. CDR3 in amino acids: CASSTSLTGIYGYTF. The CDR3 DNA is TGTGCCAGTAGTACCAGTCTCACAGGGATCTATGGCTACACCTTC.

This clonotype was recorded at least ten times. The gene calls are TRBV6-2 or TRBV6-3 and TRBJ1-5; the match to TRBD1 covers 9 bases. CDR3 length equals 14 residues. V shed 7 bases and J 4 bases; nucleotides not matched to a gene: 5. Germline V gene data show CDR1 as MNHEY and CDR2 as SVGEGT. CDR3 bases: TGTGCCAGCACCGGGACAGGGCAGAATCAGCCCCAGCATTTT. It yields the protein CASTGTGQNQPQHF.

The V call is TRBV27, the J call TRBJ2-2; D is ambiguous. Trimming stripped 6 bases from V and 3 bases from J, with 14 bases between. Germline-derived CDR1 and CDR2 are MNHEY and SMNVEV (reference sequence). This CDR3 has 15 amino acids. CDR3 region: CASRVVGADTGELFF. Here the CDR3 DNA reads TGTGCCAGCAGGGTAGTTGGCGCGGACACCGGGGAGCTGTTTTTT.

The chain links TRBV27 to TRBJ2-5; 7 positions match TRBD1. The CDR3 spans 14 residues. Germline trimming cut 0 bases from V and 5 bases from J; bases unmatched to any gene: 3. CDR1 is MNHEY and CDR2 is SMNVEV in the germline V gene (reference sequence). CDR3 sequence: CASSLSGTAETQYF. The CDR3 coding sequence is TGTGCCAGCAGTTTATCGGGGACAGCTGAGACCCAGTACTTC.

V and J are TRBV7-2 and TRBJ2-3; TRBD1 is a possible D gene (5 bases). This CDR3 contains 14 residues. Trimming took 5 bases from V and 2 from J, leaving 11 bases between them. Germline-derived CDR1 and CDR2 are SGHTA and FQGNSA. This CDR3 reads CASSIDSTTDTQYF. For the CDR3, the DNA is TGTGCCAGCAGCATTGACAGCACCACAGATACGCAGTATTTT.

In its sample, this clonotype was seen a few times. An end of the junction does not agree with germline; a read error may underlie this. V gene TRBV29-1 combines with J gene TRBJ1-4, with D hard to call. CDR3 size: 13 residues. In germline, CDR1 is SQVTM, CDR2 ANQGSEA. The CDR3, as DNA: TGCGGCGTCGGGCGTCTCGGCGAAGAAAAACTGTTTTTT. This gives the protein CGVGRLGEEKLFF.

This clonotype was recorded many times. The V and J genes are TRBV20-1 and TRBJ1-1; D not resolved. This CDR3 is built from 11 residues. Germline CDR1 reads DFQATT; CDR2 reads SNEGSKA (reference sequence). Trimming pared 2 bases from V and 7 bases from J, leaving 8 bases between. The CDR3 sequence: CSARKLIEAFF. In nucleotides, the CDR3 is TGCAGTGCTAGAAAACTGATTGAAGCTTTCTTT.

Only a few counts were recorded for this clonotype. V is TRBV5-5 and J is TRBJ2-3; 8 nucleotides align to TRBD1. The V segment lost 7 bases and the J segment 2 bases; nucleotides outside the gene matches: 12. Germline V gene data show CDR1 as SGHKS and CDR2 as YYEKEE (reference sequence). This CDR3 has 16 residues. CDR3 region: CASHRAPDRDTDTQYF. In DNA, the CDR3 is TGTGCCAGCCACCGGGCCCCGGACAGGGACACAGATACGCAGTATTTT.

This clonotype came up many times. The chain has TRBV11-3 and TRBJ1-1; tentatively, D is TRBD1 (6 bases). The CDR3 is 14 amino acids. From germline, CDR1 is SGHNT and CDR2 YENEEA. The germline V and J ends were trimmed by 3 bases and 1 base, with 9 bases remaining between them. Here the CDR3 reads CASSFRGGNTEAFF. The DNA of the CDR3 is TGTGCCAGCAGCTTCAGGGGTGGGAACACTGAAGCTTTCTTT.

Here the CDR3 DNA reads TGTGCCAGCAGCTTACAATCTGGGATTGGCACTGAAGCTTTCTTT. Its translation: CASSLQSGIGTEAFF. The chain couples TRBV5-5 to TRBJ1-1; D is unclear. CDR1 and CDR2 (germline): SGHKS, YYEKEE (reference sequence). The germline V and J ends were trimmed by 2 bases and 4 bases, with 15 bases remaining between them. The CDR3 length is 15 residues.

Turning to this clonotype: A much larger clone lies a single base off, so this may be a read error. CDR3 amino acids: CASSIDGGTEAFF. The CDR3 region has the DNA TGTGCCAGCAGCATCGACGGGGGAACTGAAGCTTTCTTT. The chain recombines TRBV7-9 with TRBJ1-1, with D maybe TRBD1 (5 bases). V dropped 5 bases and J dropped 5 bases, with 12 bases sitting between them. The CDR3 covers 13 residues. CDR1 is SEHNR, CDR2 FQNEAQ, per germline (reference sequence).

This clonotype has at least ten counts. The chain uses TRBV6-2 or TRBV6-3 and TRBJ2-2, with D unclear. The V gene's germline CDR1 is MNHEY and CDR2 SVGEGT. This CDR3 is 13 amino acids long. The V gene lost 11 bases and the J gene lost 2 bases, with 12 bases spanning the gap. The CDR3 DNA follows: TGTGCCTCAGGCGGCTTTAACACCGGGGAGCTGTTTTTT. It encodes CASGGFNTGELFF.

This clonotype was counted a few times. V is TRBV5-1 and J is TRBJ1-4; 7 bases match TRBD1. Germline V gene data show CDR1 as SGHRS and CDR2 as YFSETQ. V shed 4 bases and J 8 bases; nucleotides not matched to a gene: 11. CDR3 length: 15 residues. Here the CDR3 reads CASSDPQGSGEKLFF. The CDR3 region has the DNA TGCGCCAGCAGCGACCCACAGGGGTCAGGGGAAAAACTGTTTTTT.

This clonotype was detected a few times. The genes are TRBV12-3 or TRBV12-4 and TRBJ2-4; TRBD2 matches at 9 bases. V lost 6 bases, J lost 6 bases, and 3 bases stayed unmatched. This CDR3 has 13 amino acids. CDR3 sequence: CASSLTSGNIQYF. CDR3 bases: TGTGCCAGCAGCCTGACTAGCGGAAACATTCAGTACTTC.